This TCR beta chain derives from a study of cytomegalovirus exposure and HLA in healthy donors. As concerns this clone: Its antigen is as yet unknown. Because the CDR3's place on the DNA is in doubt, the DNA is left out and the CDR3 is given as listed by TCRdb.

From its first to its last residue, the CDR3 has 14 amino acids. Germline V gives CDR1 SGHTA, CDR2 FQGTGA. Study-wide results and caveats: Analysis was carried out at a later point, and it linked a missense DCLRE1C variant to TCR beta V- and J-gene trimming. Three chains tied to CMV proved CMV antigen-specific in vitro. Excluded were some V segments that proved indistinguishable, including TRBV6-2 and TRBV6-3.

The PCR employed 60 Vbeta primers together with 13 Jbeta primers. Profiling relied on immunoSEQ multiplex PCR, and the TCRdb table lists in-frame clones only, not all of them. This table has 80,000 to 130,000 clones, roughly four fifths appearing once. It was healthy bone marrow donors who served as donors. The origin of this receptor is a male donor in good health and CMV-seropositive. J is TRBJ2-1 and V is TRBV7-3; TRBD2, the table's D call, was not compared with the DNA. The sequenced sample was PBMCs. The CDR3: CASSSSRGNNEQFF.